Below, 24 T cell receptor beta chains from the same sample are listed, as sequenced in a study of blood T cell repertoires in COVID-19. Assay used: immunoSEQ multiplex PCR; TCRdb lists only in-frame clones, some missing. The sample includes some 48,000 clones, about four fifths seen only once; the top ten take around 4.9%. The source material was peripheral blood. The receptors were gathered from a human donor in a cohort sampled during active COVID-19.

The rearrangement uses TRBV4-1 and TRBJ1-2, with no clear D. Per the germline V gene, CDR1 is MGHRA and CDR2 is YSYEKL. Trimming shortened V by 2 bases and J by 0 bases, and 7 bases separated the two germline ends. The CDR3 has 14 residues. DNA for the CDR3: TGCGCCAGCAGCCAAACTTTTCCTAACTATGGCTACACCTTC. This translates into CASSQTFPNYGYTF.

The count of this clone is one. Here the CDR3 DNA reads TGTGCCAGCAGCGACCAGTTAGCCAGGGAGCTGTTTTTT. Protein: CASSDQLARELFF. The chain links TRBV7-9 to TRBJ2-2; D gene unclear. Germline loops: CDR1 SEHNR, CDR2 FQNEAQ (reference sequence). V dropped 5 bases and J dropped 9 bases, with 13 bases sitting between them. The CDR3 sequence is 13 residues long.

This chain links TRBV3-1 (or the pseudogene TRBV3-2) with TRBJ2-3; D is perhaps TRBD1 (6 bases). The V end lost 5 bases, the J end lost 6 bases, and 6 bases lay between the germline ends. The CDR3 is 11 residues long. In germline, CDR1 is LGHDT, CDR2 YNNKEL (reference sequence). This chain's CDR3 is CASSTGDTQYF. The CDR3 DNA is TGTGCCAGCAGCACAGGGGATACGCAGTATTTT.

The V call is TRBV24-1, the J call TRBJ1-1; D might be TRBD1 (5 bases). Germline V gene sequence: CDR1 KGHDR, CDR2 SFDVKD. The CDR3 has 14 amino acids. Trimming cost V 9 bases and J 1 base, with 14 bases left between them. The DNA of the CDR3 is TGTGCCACCGCAGGCGGGGCTGGGAACACTGAAGCTTTCTTT. This gives the protein CATAGGAGNTEAFF.

This chain joins TRBV30 and TRBJ1-6; 7 bases align to TRBD1. The length of the CDR3 is 14 residues. Unmatched junction bases numbered 3, after V lost 0 bases and J lost 7 bases. CDR1 and CDR2 from the germline V gene are GTSNPN and SVGIG (reference sequence). CDR3 region: CAWSVQGINSPLHF. The CDR3 DNA follows: TGTGCCTGGAGTGTACAGGGGATCAATTCACCCCTCCACTTT. Full variable domain (missing parts from reference TRBV30 and TRBJ1-6): SQTIHQWPATLVQPVGSPLSLECTVEGTSNPNLYWYRQAAGRGLQLLFYSVGIGQISSEVPQNLSASRPQDRQFILSSKKLLLSDSGFYLCAWSVQGINSPLHFGNGTRLTVT.

The V and J genes are TRBV30 and TRBJ2-3; 7 bases agree with TRBD2. CDR1 GTSNPN and CDR2 SVGIG come from the germline V gene (reference sequence). CDR3 length: 15 residues. The ends lost 5 bases at V and 2 bases at J; junction bases unmatched: 10. This CDR3 reads CAWEGEGGITDTQYF. CDR3 bases: TGTGCCTGGGAGGGTGAGGGAGGGATCACAGATACGCAGTATTTT. Supplemented by reference TRBV30 and TRBJ2-3, the full variable domain reads SQTIHQWPATLVQPVGSPLSLECTVEGTSNPNLYWYRQAAGRGLQLLFYSVGIGQISSEVPQNLSASRPQDRQFILSSKKLLLSDSGFYLCAWEGEGGITDTQYFGPGTRLTVL.

This rearrangement joins TRBV10-3 to TRBJ1-1; tentatively, D is TRBD1 (6 bases). The V gene lost 10 bases and the J gene lost 1 base, with 13 bases spanning the gap. Germline V CDR1 and CDR2: ENHRY, SYGVKD. The length of the CDR3 is 13 residues. CDR3 loop: CATGLTGNTEAFF. For the CDR3, the DNA is TGTGCCACCGGCTTGACAGGGAACACTGAAGCTTTCTTT.

This clone was counted once. The J gene is TRBJ1-3, the V gene TRBV19; TRBD1 might be the D (5 bases). The CDR3 sequence is 15 residues long. The ends were cut back, 4 bases at V and 0 bases at J, with 10 bases in the middle. Germline V lookup: CDR1 LNHDA, CDR2 SQIVND (reference sequence). CDR3 sequence reads: CASSKQVFSGNTIYF. CDR3 in DNA: TGTGCCAGTAGTAAACAGGTTTTCTCTGGAAACACCATATATTTT.

The V and J genes are TRBV27 and TRBJ1-5, with a weak D call TRBD1 (5 bases). This CDR3 has 15 amino acids. Germline V lookup: CDR1 MNHEY, CDR2 SMNVEV (reference sequence). V lost 2 bases, J lost 4 bases, and 12 bases lay in between. CDR3 protein: CASSLAGEWNQPQHF. In DNA form, the CDR3 reads TGTGCCAGCAGTTTAGCGGGGGAATGGAATCAGCCCCAGCATTTT.

The V gene is TRBV9, the J gene TRBJ2-7; D call uncertain. Germline-derived CDR1 and CDR2 are SGDLS and YYNGEE. Trimming removed 3 bases at V and 2 bases at J, with 6 bases between. CDR3 size: 12 residues. The CDR3 DNA is TGTGCCAGCAGCGGACTTACCTACGAGCAGTACTTC. Translating gives CASSGLTYEQYF. The variable domain in full, completed from reference TRBV9 and TRBJ2-7, reads DSGVTQTPKHLITATGQRVTLRCSPRSGDLSVYWYQQSLDQGLQFLIQYYNGEERAKGNILERFSAQQFPDLHSELNLSSLELGDSALYFCASSGLTYEQYFGPGTRLTVT.

The J gene is TRBJ1-4, the V gene TRBV30, with TRBD1 matching 7 bases. Trimming at V came to 0 bases and at J to 2 bases, leaving 6 bases not matched to a gene. Germline V gene data show CDR1 as GTSNPN and CDR2 as SVGIG (reference sequence). The CDR3 runs 16 residues. The CDR3 protein is CAWSVFPDRTNEKLFF. CDR3 bases: TGTGCCTGGAGTGTGTTTCCGGACAGGACTAATGAAAAACTGTTTTTT. Filled out from reference TRBV30 and TRBJ1-4, the complete variable domain reads SQTIHQWPATLVQPVGSPLSLECTVEGTSNPNLYWYRQAAGRGLQLLFYSVGIGQISSEVPQNLSASRPQDRQFILSSKKLLLSDSGFYLCAWSVFPDRTNEKLFFGSGTQLSVL.

This chain joins TRBV29-1 and TRBJ1-1; D is ambiguous. V lost 5 bases and J 0 bases, leaving 7 bases between the germline ends. CDR1 SQVTM and CDR2 ANQGSEA come from the germline V gene. CDR3 size: 12 residues. This CDR3 is CSVRGMNTEAFF. The CDR3 DNA reads TGCAGCGTTCGGGGAATGAACACTGAAGCTTTCTTT. Full variable domain (remainder filled in from reference TRBV29-1 and TRBJ1-1): SAVISQKPSRDICQRGTSLTIQCQVDSQVTMMFWYRQQPGQSLTLIATANQGSEATYESGFVIDKFPISRPNLTFSTLTVSNMSPEDSSIYLCSVRGMNTEAFFGQGTRLTVV.

The genes are TRBV2 and TRBJ2-7; weak D call: TRBD2 (5 bases). Trimming took 7 bases from V and 6 from J, leaving 19 bases between them. Germline V gene data show CDR1 as SNHLY and CDR2 as FYNNEI. The CDR3 extends over 14 amino acids. CDR3 nucleotides: TGTGCCAGCATCGAGAGGGTTCAGGTTAGCGAGCAGTACTTC. It yields the protein CASIERVQVSEQYF.

The chain recombines TRBV6-6 with TRBJ1-3; D unclear. Germline V gene sequence: CDR1 MNHNY, CDR2 SVGAGI (reference sequence). The CDR3 runs to 15 residues. The V gene lost 2 bases and the J gene lost 4 bases, with 12 bases spanning the gap. CDR3 coding DNA: TGTGCCAGCAGTTACGAGGGCATTAACGGAAACACCATATATTTT. Translating gives CASSYEGINGNTIYF.

V is TRBV11-3 and J is TRBJ2-3, with D possibly matching TRBD2 (6 bases). Germline CDR1 SGHNT, CDR2 YENEEA. Trimming left V 3 bases short and J 3 bases short, with 7 bases between. The length of the CDR3 is 13 residues. This CDR3 is CASSFGGTDTQYF. Written as DNA, the CDR3 is TGTGCCAGCAGCTTTGGGGGGACAGATACGCAGTATTTT.

The chain joins TRBV5-6 to TRBJ2-3; 8 bases are a match to TRBD2. Looked up from germline, CDR1 is SGHDT and CDR2 is YYEEEE. After removal of 0 bases from V and 4 bases from J, the junction contained 4 bases not matched to a gene. The CDR3 has 15 residues. This chain's CDR3 is CASSLDLAGADTQYF. CDR3 nucleotide sequence: TGTGCCAGCAGCTTGGATCTAGCGGGCGCAGATACGCAGTATTTT.

The chain couples TRBV7-9 to TRBJ2-3; maybe TRBD2 (6 bases). Germline V CDR1 and CDR2: SEHNR, FQNEAQ (reference sequence). V was trimmed by 5 bases and J by 4 bases, leaving 16 bases between them. CDR3 length: 15 residues. CDR3 residues: CASSDGGLSADTQYF. The CDR3 DNA reads TGTGCCAGCAGCGATGGGGGACTGAGCGCAGATACGCAGTATTTT.

The chain carries TRBV7-9 and TRBJ1-2; D gene unclear. CDR1 and CDR2 from the germline V gene are SEHNR and FQNEAQ (reference sequence). Between the trimmed V and J ends, which lost 7 bases and 8 bases, there was a span of 23 bases. The length of the CDR3 is 15 residues. This CDR3 reads CASTTASGFGSGYTF. CDR3 DNA sequence: TGTGCCAGCACCACCGCCTCGGGATTCGGGTCAGGCTACACCTTC.

The CDR3 bases are TGTGCCAGCAGTCCCGCGGGGGCTAACTATGGCTACACCTTC. Its protein product is CASSPAGANYGYTF. V is TRBV27 and J is TRBJ1-2, with TRBD1 as a possible D gene (5 bases). This CDR3 contains 14 residues. Germline CDR1 is MNHEY and CDR2 is SMNVEV (reference sequence). Trimming took 5 bases from V and 0 from J, leaving 10 bases between them.

The rearrangement joins TRBV6-5 to TRBJ2-3; no definite D call. Germline assignment: CDR1 MNHEY and CDR2 SVGAGI. Trimming took 8 bases from V and 2 from J, leaving 5 bases between them. The CDR3 contains 11 residues. The CDR3 here is CASRFTDTQYF. The CDR3 DNA sequence: TGTGCCAGCCGGTTCACAGATACGCAGTATTTT.

The chain links TRBV6-4 to TRBJ1-5; D is possibly TRBD1 (5 bases). Trimming pared 3 bases from V and 11 bases from J, leaving 14 bases between. There are 13 residues in the CDR3. Germline assignment: CDR1 MRHNA and CDR2 SNTAGT. The CDR3 loop reads CASSDGPSGAQHF. CDR3 nucleotides: TGTGCCAGCAGTGATGGACCCTCGGGGGCCCAGCATTTT.

The gene calls are TRBV5-1 and TRBJ2-3, with TRBD1 matching over 10 bases. The CDR3 spans 15 residues. J lost 1 base, V lost 4 bases, and 3 bases had no gene match. Germline lookup yields CDR1 SGHRS and CDR2 YFSETQ. The CDR3 is CASSVGTGGTDTQYF. The CDR3, as DNA: TGCGCCAGCAGCGTCGGGACAGGGGGCACAGATACGCAGTATTTT.

A few counts support this clone. The gene calls are TRBV5-1 and TRBJ1-1, with unresolved D. With 0 bases removed from V and 4 bases from J, the gap between germline ends came to 10 bases. This CDR3 has 14 residues. The germline gives CDR1 SGHRS, CDR2 YFSETQ. CDR3 DNA sequence: TGCGCCAGCAGCTTGGGGCAACAGTTCACTGAAGCTTTCTTT. As protein: CASSLGQQFTEAFF.

Worth noting for this clone: Mismatch with germline at one junction end may stem from a read error. The chain has TRBV11-1 and TRBJ1-1; maybe TRBD1 (5 bases). The CDR3 has 12 residues. Germline CDR1 reads SGHAT; CDR2 reads FQDESV (reference sequence). DNA of the CDR3: TGTGCCAGCAGCTTAGAGCCACCCCACAGGTACTTT. This codes for CASSLEPPHRYF.